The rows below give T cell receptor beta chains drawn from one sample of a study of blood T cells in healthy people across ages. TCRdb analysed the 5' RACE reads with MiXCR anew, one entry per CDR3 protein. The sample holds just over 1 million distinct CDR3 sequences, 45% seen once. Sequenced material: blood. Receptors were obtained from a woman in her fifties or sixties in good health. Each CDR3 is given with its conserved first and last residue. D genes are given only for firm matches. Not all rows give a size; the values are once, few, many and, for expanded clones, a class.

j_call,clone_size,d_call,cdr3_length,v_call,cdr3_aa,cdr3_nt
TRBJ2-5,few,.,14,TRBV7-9,CASSLVRTEETQYF,TGTGCCAGCAGCTTAGTGCGGACAGAAGAGACCCAGTACTTC
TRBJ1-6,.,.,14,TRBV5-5,CASSPGAVNSPLHF,TGTGCCAGCAGCCCCGGGGCAGTAAATTCACCCCTCCACTTT
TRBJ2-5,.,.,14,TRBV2,CAGIVPARSETQYF,TGTGCCGGCATCGTCCCGGCCCGCAGTGAGACCCAGTACTTC
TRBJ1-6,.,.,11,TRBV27,CASSPGPPLHF,TGTGCCAGCAGCCCAGGGCCACCCCTCCACTTT
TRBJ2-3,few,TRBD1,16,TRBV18,CASSRAGTGGPDTQYF,TGTGCCAGCTCAAGAGCCGGGACAGGGGGCCCAGATACGCAGTATTTT
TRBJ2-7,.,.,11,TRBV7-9,CAGSGDYEQYF,TGTGCCGGCAGTGGGGACTACGAGCAGTACTTC
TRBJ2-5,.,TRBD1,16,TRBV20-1,CSARAETGGKIETQYF,TGCAGTGCTAGAGCGGAGACAGGGGGAAAAATAGAGACCCAGTACTTC
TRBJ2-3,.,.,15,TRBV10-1,CASTRDVSSTDTQYF,TGCGCCAGCACTCGGGACGTCTCTAGCACAGATACGCAGTATTTT
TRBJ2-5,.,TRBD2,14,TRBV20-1,CSARRLAGAETQYF,TGCAGTGCTAGAAGGCTAGCGGGAGCAGAGACCCAGTACTTC
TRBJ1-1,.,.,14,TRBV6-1,CASSARGGSTEAFF,TGTGCCAGCAGTGCCCGCGGCGGGAGCACTGAAGCTTTCTTT
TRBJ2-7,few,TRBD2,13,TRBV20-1,CSANLAESYEQYF,TGCAGTGCTAATCTAGCGGAATCCTACGAGCAGTACTTC
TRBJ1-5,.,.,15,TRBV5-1,CASSLYAGPNQPQHF,TGCGCCAGCAGCTTATATGCAGGGCCCAATCAGCCCCAGCATTTT
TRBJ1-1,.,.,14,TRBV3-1,CASSLRQANTEAFF,TGTGCCAGCAGCCTAAGGCAGGCCAACACTGAAGCTTTCTTT
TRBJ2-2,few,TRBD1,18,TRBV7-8,CASSLVSRTGRITGELFF,TGTGCCAGCAGCCTTGTATCGCGGACAGGGCGGATCACCGGGGAGCTGTTTTTT
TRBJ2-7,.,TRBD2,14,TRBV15,CATSGDYGYNEQYF,TGTGCCACCAGCGGGGACTACGGCTACAATGAGCAGTACTTC
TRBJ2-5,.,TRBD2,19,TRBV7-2,CASSLTSPMTSGRAETQYF,TGTGCCAGCAGTTTAACTTCCCCCATGACTAGCGGGAGGGCAGAGACCCAGTACTTC
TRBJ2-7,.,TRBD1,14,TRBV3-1,CASSHRDRGHEQYF,TGTGCCAGCAGTCACCGGGACAGGGGCCACGAGCAGTACTTC
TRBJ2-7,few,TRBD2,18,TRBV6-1,CASSPTGTSGIWRDEQYF,TGTGCCAGCAGCCCGACCGGGACTAGCGGGATTTGGCGGGACGAGCAGTACTTC
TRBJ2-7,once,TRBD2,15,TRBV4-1,CASSLGSLAGYEQYF,TGCGCCAGCAGCCTAGGGTCCCTAGCGGGCTACGAGCAGTACTTC
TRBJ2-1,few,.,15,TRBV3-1,CASSQAGSIHNEQFF,TGTGCCAGCAGCCAAGCGGGCAGTATTCACAATGAGCAGTTCTTC
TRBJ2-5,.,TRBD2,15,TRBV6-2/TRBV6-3,CASSLLAGFQETQYF,TGTGCCAGCAGTTTACTAGCGGGATTCCAAGAGACCCAGTACTTC
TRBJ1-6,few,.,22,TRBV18,CASSPPYTGRVGASSYNSPLHF,TGTGCCAGCTCACCACCCTATACAGGGCGAGTCGGCGCCAGCTCCTATAATTCACCCCTCCACTTT
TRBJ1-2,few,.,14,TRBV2,CASSEASGDYGYTF,TGTGCCAGCAGTGAAGCGTCCGGGGACTATGGCTACACCTTC
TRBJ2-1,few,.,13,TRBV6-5,CASTLTGYNEQFF,TGTGCCAGCACCCTAACGGGATACAATGAGCAGTTCTTC
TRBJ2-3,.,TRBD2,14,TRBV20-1,CSASPSGSTDTQYF,TGCAGTGCTAGCCCTAGCGGATCCACAGATACGCAGTATTTT
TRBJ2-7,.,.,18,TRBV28,CASSPKVIGVIISYEQYF,TGTGCCAGCAGTCCTAAAGTTATTGGCGTTATCATCTCCTACGAGCAGTACTTC